This T cell receptor beta chain was obtained from a study of blood T cell repertoires in COVID-19. Using immunoSEQ multiplex PCR, the repertoire was profiled, and TCRdb retains in-frame clones only, with some absent. The top ten clones hold about 0.91% of a sample with approximately 460,000 clones, roughly 87% of them seen once. Enrolled during active infection, Seattle patients were then followed longitudinally. CDR3 length: 14 amino acids. V was trimmed by 0 bases and J by 2 bases, leaving 6 bases between them. From germline, CDR1 is SEHNR and CDR2 FQNEAQ (reference sequence). The chain couples TRBV7-9 to TRBJ2-3; D unresolved. Sequenced: peripheral blood. The TCR comes from a man younger than 35 with COVID-19, enrolled during active disease. The CDR3 DNA follows: TGTGCCAGCAGCTTAGCTGGGCCCACAGATACGCAGTATTTT. It codes for CASSLAGPTDTQYF. Full variable domain (missing parts from reference TRBV7-9 and TRBJ2-3): DTGVSQNPRHKITKRGQNVTFRCDPISEHNRLYWYRQTLGQGPEFLTYFQNEAQLEKSRLLSDRFSAERPKGSFSTLEIQRTEQGDSAMYLCASSLAGPTDTQYFGPGTRLTVL.